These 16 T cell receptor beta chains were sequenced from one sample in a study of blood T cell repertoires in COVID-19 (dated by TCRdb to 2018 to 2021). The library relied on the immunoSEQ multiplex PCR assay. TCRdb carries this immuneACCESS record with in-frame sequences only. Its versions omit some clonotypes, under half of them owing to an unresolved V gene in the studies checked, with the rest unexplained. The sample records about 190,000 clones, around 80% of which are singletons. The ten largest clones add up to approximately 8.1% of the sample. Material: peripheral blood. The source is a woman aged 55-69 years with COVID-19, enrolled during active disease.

The CDR3 is CAATTGVNTDTQYF. CDR3 coding DNA: TGTGCCGCCACTACGGGGGTTAACACAGATACGCAGTATTTT. The chain has TRBV5-4 and TRBJ2-3; possible D gene TRBD2, 6 bases. V shed 10 bases and J shed 2 bases, with 17 bases lying between them. The CDR3 length is 14 residues. Germline CDR1 is SGHNT and CDR2 is YYREEE (reference sequence). Drawing the rest from reference TRBV5-4 and TRBJ2-3, the complete variable domain is ETGVTQSPTHLIKTRGQQVTLRCSSQSGHNTVSWYQQALGQGPQFIFQYYREEENGRGNFPPRFSGLQFPNYSSELNVNALELDDSALYLCAATTGVNTDTQYFGPGTRLTVL.

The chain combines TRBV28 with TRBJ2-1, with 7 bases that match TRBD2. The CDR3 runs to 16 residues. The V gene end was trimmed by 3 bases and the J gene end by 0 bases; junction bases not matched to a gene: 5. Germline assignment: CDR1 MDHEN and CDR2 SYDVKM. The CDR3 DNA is TGTGCCAGCAGTTTGCGGGGCGGGAGCTCCTACAATGAGCAGTTCTTC. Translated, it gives CASSLRGGSSYNEQFF.

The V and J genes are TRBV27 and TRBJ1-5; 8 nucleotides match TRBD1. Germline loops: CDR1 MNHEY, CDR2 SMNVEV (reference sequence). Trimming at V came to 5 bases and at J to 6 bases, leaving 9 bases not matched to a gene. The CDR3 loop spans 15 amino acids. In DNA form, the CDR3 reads TGTGCCAGCAGTCTCAGGGGGCCTGCGGGTCAGCCCCAGCATTTT. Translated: CASSLRGPAGQPQHF.

The CDR3 DNA reads TGTGCCAGCAGCCCGGCAGGGACGGGAGTCTATGGCTACACCTTC. Encoded protein: CASSPAGTGVYGYTF. This chain joins TRBV5-4 and TRBJ1-2, with D maybe TRBD1 (5 bases). V was shortened by 4 bases and J by 4 bases, with 17 bases between the two germline ends. Germline V lookup: CDR1 SGHNT, CDR2 YYREEE (reference sequence). The CDR3 sequence is 15 residues long.

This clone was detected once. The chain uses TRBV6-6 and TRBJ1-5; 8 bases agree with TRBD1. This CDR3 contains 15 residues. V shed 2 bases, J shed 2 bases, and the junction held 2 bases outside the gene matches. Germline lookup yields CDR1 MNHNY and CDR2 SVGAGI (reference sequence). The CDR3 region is CASSYPDRGNQPQHF. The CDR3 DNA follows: TGTGCCAGCAGTTACCCGGACAGGGGCAATCAGCCCCAGCATTTT.

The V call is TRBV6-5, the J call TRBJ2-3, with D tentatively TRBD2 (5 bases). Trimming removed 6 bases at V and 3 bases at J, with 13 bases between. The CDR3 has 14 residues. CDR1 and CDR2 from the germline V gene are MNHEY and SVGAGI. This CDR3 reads CASSPLPGTDTQYF. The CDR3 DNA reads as TGTGCCAGCAGCCCCCTACCGGGGACAGATACGCAGTATTTT.

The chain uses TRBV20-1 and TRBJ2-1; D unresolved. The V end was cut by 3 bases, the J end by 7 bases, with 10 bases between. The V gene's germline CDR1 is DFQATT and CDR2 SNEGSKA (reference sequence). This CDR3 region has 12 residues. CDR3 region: CSASSGPNEQFF. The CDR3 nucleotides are TGCAGTGCTAGTTCAGGTCCGAATGAGCAGTTCTTC.

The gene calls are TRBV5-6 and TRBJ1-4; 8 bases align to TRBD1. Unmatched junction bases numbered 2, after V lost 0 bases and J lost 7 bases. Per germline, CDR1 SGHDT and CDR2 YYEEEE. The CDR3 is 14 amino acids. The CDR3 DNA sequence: TGTGCCAGCAGCTTGGCTGGACAGGGTGAAAAACTGTTTTTT. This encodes CASSLAGQGEKLFF.

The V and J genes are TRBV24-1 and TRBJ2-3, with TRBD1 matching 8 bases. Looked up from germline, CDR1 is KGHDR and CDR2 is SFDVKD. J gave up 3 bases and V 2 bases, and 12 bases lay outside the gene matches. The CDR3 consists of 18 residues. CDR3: CATSDYTGTGIGTDTQYF. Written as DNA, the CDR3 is TGTGCCACCAGTGATTACACCGGGACAGGTATTGGTACAGATACGCAGTATTTT.

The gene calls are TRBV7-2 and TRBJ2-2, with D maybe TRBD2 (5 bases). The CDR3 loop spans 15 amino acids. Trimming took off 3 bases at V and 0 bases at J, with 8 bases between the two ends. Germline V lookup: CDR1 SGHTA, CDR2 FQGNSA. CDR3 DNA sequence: TGTGCCAGCAGCTTGGACTTTTCGAACACCGGGGAGCTGTTTTTT. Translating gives CASSLDFSNTGELFF.

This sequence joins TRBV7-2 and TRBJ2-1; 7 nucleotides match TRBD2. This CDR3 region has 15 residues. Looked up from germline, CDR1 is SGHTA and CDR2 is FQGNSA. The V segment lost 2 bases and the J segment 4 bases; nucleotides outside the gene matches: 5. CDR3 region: CASSLSGNGYNEQFF. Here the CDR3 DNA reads TGTGCCAGCAGCTTAAGCGGGAATGGGTACAATGAGCAGTTCTTC.

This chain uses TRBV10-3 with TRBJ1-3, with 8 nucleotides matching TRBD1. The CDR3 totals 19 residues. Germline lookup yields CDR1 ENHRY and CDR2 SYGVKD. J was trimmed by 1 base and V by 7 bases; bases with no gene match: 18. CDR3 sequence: CAIKRPGQEEASSGNTIYF. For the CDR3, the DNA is TGTGCCATCAAAAGACCGGGACAGGAAGAAGCGTCGTCTGGAAACACCATATATTTT.

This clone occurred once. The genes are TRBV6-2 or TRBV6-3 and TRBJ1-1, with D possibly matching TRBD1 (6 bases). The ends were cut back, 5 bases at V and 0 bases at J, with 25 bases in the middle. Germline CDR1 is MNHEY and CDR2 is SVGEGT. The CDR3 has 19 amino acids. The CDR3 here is CASSPTTPGHSGMNTEAFF. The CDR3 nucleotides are TGTGCCAGCAGTCCCACAACACCGGGACACTCAGGCATGAACACTGAAGCTTTCTTT.

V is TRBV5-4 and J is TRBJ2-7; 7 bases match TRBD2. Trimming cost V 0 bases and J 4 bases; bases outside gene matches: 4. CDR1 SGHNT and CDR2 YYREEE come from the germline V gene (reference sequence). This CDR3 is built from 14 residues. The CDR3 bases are TGTGCCAGCAGCTTGGCAACGGGGGGTTACGAGCAGTACTTC. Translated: CASSLATGGYEQYF.

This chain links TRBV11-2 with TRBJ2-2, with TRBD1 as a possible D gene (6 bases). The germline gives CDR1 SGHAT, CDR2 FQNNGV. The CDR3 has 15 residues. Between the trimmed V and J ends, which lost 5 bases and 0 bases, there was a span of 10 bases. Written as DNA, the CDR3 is TGTGCCAGCAGCCGTAGACAGGCGAACACCGGGGAGCTGTTTTTT. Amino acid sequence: CASSRRQANTGELFF.

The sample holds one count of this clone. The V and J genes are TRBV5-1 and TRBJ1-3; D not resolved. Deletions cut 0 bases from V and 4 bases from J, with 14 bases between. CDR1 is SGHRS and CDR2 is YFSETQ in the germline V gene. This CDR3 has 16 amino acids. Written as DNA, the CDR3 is TGCGCCAGCAGCTTGGCCGCCCCCGAGGGAGGAAACACCATATATTTT. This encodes CASSLAAPEGGNTIYF.